The text below deals with one T cell receptor beta chain. The antigen is not known. The length of the CDR3 is 13 residues. Looked up from germline, CDR1 is GTSNPN and CDR2 is SVGIG (reference sequence). Trimming pared 1 base from V and 0 bases from J, leaving 6 bases between. The sample is drawn from a study of PD-1 blockade in classical Hodgkin lymphoma. Study findings and constraints: While CD8+ TCR diversity did not rise significantly by C4D1, CD4+ TCR diversity did.

Brentuximab vedotin exposure varied, and every patient relapsed after autologous stem cell transplantation. The protocol was immunoSEQ multiplex PCR, while the TCRdb copy is restricted to in-frame clones and leaves out a portion. This table holds 30,000 to 50,000 clones, 76% found once. The clonotype comes from a human donor with classical Hodgkin lymphoma. V is TRBV30 and J is TRBJ1-1; D might be TRBD1 (5 bases). This specimen consisted of peripheral blood mononuclear cells (PBMCs), obtained at baseline. The CDR3 sequence: CAWSEQVNTEAFF. Written as DNA, the CDR3 is TGTGCCTGGAGTGAACAGGTGAACACTGAAGCTTTCTTT.